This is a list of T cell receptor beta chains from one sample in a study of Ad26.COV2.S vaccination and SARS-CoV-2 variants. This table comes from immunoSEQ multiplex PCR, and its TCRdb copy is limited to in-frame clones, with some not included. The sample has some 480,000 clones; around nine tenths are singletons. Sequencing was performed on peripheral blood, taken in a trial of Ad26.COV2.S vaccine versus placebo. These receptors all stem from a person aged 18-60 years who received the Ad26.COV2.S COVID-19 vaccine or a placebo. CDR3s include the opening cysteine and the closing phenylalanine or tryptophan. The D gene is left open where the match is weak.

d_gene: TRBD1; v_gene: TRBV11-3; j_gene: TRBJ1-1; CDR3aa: CASSSGTGMNTEAFF; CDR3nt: TGTGCCAGCAGCTCCGGGACAGGGATGAACACTGAAGCTTTCTTT
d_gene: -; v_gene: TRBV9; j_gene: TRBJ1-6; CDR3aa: CASRGGYNSPLHF; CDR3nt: TGTGCCAGCAGGGGGGGATATAATTCACCCCTCCACTTT
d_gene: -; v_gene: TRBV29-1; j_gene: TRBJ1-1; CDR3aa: CSVRSFMNTEAFF; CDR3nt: TGCAGCGTCCGATCCTTTATGAACACTGAAGCTTTCTTT
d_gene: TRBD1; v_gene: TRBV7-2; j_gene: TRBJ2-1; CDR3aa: CASSSGQGVVSYNEQFF; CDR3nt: TGTGCCAGCAGCTCCGGACAGGGGGTGGTGTCCTACAATGAGCAGTTCTTC
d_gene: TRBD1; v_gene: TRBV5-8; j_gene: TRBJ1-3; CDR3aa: CASSLEGTGTGNTIYF; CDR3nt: TGTGCCAGCAGCTTGGAAGGGACAGGGACTGGAAACACCATATATTTT
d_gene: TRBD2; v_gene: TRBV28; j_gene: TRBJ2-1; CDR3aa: CASRNLAGVNEQFF; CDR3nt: TGTGCCAGCAGGAACCTAGCGGGAGTAAATGAGCAGTTCTTC
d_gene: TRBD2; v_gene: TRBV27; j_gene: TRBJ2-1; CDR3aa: CASSRSRGENNEQFF; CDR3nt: TGTGCCAGCAGTAGATCCCGGGGGGAGAACAATGAGCAGTTCTTC
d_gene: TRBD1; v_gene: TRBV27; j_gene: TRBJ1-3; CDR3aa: CASRDRARGNTIYF; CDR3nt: TGTGCCAGCCGGGACAGGGCGCGGGGAAACACCATATATTTT
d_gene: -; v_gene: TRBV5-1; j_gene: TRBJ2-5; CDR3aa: CASSSGETQYF; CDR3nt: TGCGCCAGCAGCTCTGGGGAGACCCAGTACTTC
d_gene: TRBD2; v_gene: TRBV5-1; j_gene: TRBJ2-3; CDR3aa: CASTLSGGHTDTQYF; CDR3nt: TGCGCCAGCACCCTTAGCGGGGGACACACAGATACGCAGTATTTT